This paragraph covers one TCR beta chain sequence. It has no known antigen specificity. The input lacks base qualities; no much larger clone sits a single base away. The record originates from a study of CD8 T cells in ankylosing spondylitis (dated by TCRdb to about 2017). General notes on the study: T cell receptor beta repertoires were profiled in healthy donors and ankylosing spondylitis patients so that disease-linked TCR variants could be found. The full study cohort was made up of 20 to 25 ankylosing spondylitis patients and 95 to 130 healthy donors. Samples of peripheral blood were taken, and for ankylosing spondylitis patients, synovial fluid was collected as well.

The germline V gene provides CDR1 KGHSH and CDR2 LQKENI. Inclusive of the bounding cysteine and phenylalanine, the CDR3 is 13 residues long. Just the 39-base CDR3 DNA is kept, in frame starting at base 1. V and J lose 0 bases and 6 bases, and a span of 7 bases separates them. TCRdb shows the sequencer as Illumina HiSeq 2500. Quantitative 5'-RACE with molecular barcodes was the method used to prepare the TCR beta libraries. The source study handled its data this way. A new computational method based on a probabilistic model of VDJ rearrangement was used to identify disease-linked TCR variants. TCRdb itself trimmed the public reads at Q25 with fastp, ran MiXCR and retained productive beta chains. Rows matching on CDR3 protein sequence are summarized as one entry with the most common DNA and genes. TCRdb, rather than the study authors, made the V and J calls. Within this sample are 670,000 or so distinct CDR3 sequences, with 19% of them counted one time only. Around a fifth of the sample belongs to the ten largest clones.

The study at large found these results: Significant enrichment of the disease-linked clones was reported in matched synovial fluid samples from ankylosing spondylitis patients. A TCR beta motif made up of several highly homologous amino acid variants appeared to be characteristic of blood from ankylosing spondylitis patients. In peripheral blood, the disease-linked clones were found at relatively low frequencies and had a CD8+ phenotype. Some TCR beta motif variants had previously been reported in synovial fluid and blood of reactive arthritis patients, which suggested common disease-initiation mechanisms.

Sequencing was carried out using blood, either unsorted or a sorted T cell fraction (not recorded which). In this chain, TRBV18 is recombined with TRBJ2-3; TRBD2 is a possible D gene, resting on 5 matching bases. The sequence derives from a male donor with ankylosing spondylitis. The CDR3 region: CASSPPSGDTQYF. The nucleotide sequence reads as follows: TGTGCCAGCTCACCACCGTCGGGGGATACGCAGTATTTT.